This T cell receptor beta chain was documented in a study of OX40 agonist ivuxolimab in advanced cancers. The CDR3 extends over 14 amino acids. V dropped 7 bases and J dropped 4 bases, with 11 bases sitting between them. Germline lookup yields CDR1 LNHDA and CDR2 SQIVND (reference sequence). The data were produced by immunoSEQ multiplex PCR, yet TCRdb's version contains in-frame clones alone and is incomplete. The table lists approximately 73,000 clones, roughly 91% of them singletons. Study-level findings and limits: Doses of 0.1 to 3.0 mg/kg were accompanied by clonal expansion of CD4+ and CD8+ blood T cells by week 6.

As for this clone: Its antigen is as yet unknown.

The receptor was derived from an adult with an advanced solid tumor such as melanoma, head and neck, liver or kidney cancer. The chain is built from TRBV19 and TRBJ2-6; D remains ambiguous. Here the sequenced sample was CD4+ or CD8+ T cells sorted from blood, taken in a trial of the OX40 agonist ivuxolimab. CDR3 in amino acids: CASTPTSGANVLTF. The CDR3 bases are TGTGCCAGTACCCCAACGTCCGGGGCCAACGTCCTGACTTTC.